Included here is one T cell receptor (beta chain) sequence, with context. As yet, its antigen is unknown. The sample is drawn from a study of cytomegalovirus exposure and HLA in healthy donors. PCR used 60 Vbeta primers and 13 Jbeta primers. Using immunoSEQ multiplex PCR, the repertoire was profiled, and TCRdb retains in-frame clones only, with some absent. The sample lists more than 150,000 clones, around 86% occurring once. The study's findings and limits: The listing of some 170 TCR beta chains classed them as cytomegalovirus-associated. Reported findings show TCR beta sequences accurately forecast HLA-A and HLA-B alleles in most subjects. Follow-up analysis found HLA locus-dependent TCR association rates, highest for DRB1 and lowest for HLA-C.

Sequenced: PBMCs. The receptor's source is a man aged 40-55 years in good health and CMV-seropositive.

For the CDR3, the DNA is TGTGCCAGCAGCCTTCTACCCGTACGCCAAGAGACCCAGTACTTC. Residues: CASSLLPVRQETQYF. The chain recombines TRBV7-8 with TRBJ2-5, with D unresolved. The germline V gene encodes CDR1 SGHVS and CDR2 FQNEAQ. The CDR3 length is 15 residues. The ends were cut back, 5 bases at V and 1 base at J, with 14 bases in the middle.